This T cell receptor (beta chain) is drawn from a study of blood T cell repertoires in COVID-19. Study details: The United States, Italy and Spain provided the acute and convalescent COVID-19 samples. T cells, B-cell-depleted T cells, or PBMCs supplied cDNA or gDNA.

Per the germline V gene, CDR1 is SGHRS and CDR2 is YFSETQ. V was pared by 4 bases and J by 5 bases, with 15 bases between. The CDR3 totals 14 residues. In the source study's methods: Amplification of reference gene primers provided the estimated nucleated cell counts. Measured with immunoSEQ multiplex PCR; TCRdb has only the in-frame clones, and not every one. That table gives V, J and clone size, and the DNA gave D and trimming. This repertoire shows a few hundred thousand clones, about 89% found once; its top ten account for more than 0.95%. The chain uses TRBV5-1 and TRBJ1-1; D possibly corresponds to TRBD1 (5 bases). The sample taken for sequencing was peripheral blood. This clonotype was obtained from a man between 40 and 49 years old with acute or convalescent COVID-19. CDR3 nucleotide sequence: TGCGCCAGCAGCCCGGCAGGGAGGGGAACTGAAGCTTTCTTT. It codes for CASSPAGRGTEAFF. Drawing the rest from reference TRBV5-1 and TRBJ1-1, the complete variable domain is KAGVTQTPRYLIKTRGQQVTLSCSPISGHRSVSWYQQTPGQGLQFLFEYFSETQRNKGNFPGRFSGRQFSNSRSEMNVSTLELGDSALYLCASSPAGRGTEAFFGQGTRLTVV.